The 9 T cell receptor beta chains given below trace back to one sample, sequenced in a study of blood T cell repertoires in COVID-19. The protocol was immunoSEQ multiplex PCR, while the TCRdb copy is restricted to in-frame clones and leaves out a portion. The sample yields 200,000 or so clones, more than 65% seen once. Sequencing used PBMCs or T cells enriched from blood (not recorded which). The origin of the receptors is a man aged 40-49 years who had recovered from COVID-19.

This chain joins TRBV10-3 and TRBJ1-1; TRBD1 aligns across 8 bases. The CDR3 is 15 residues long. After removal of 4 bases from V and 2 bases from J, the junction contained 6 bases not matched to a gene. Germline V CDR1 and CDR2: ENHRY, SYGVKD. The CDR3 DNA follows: TGTGCCATCAGTGGGGGTGCAGGGGGCAACACTGAAGCTTTCTTT. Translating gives CAISGGAGGNTEAFF.

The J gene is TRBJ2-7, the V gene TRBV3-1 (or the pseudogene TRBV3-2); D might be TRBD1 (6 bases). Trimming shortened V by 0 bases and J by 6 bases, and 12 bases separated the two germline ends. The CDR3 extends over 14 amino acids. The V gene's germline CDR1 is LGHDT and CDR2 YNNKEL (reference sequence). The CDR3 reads CASSQDPGVAEQYF. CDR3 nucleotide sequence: TGTGCCAGCAGCCAAGATCCAGGGGTGGCCGAGCAGTACTTC.

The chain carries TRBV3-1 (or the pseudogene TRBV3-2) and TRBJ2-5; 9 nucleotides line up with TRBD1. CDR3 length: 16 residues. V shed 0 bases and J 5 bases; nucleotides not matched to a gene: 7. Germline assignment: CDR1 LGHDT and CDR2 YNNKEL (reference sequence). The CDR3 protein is CASSQDRDRVFETQYF. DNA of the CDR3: TGTGCCAGCAGCCAAGATCGGGACAGGGTCTTCGAGACCCAGTACTTC.

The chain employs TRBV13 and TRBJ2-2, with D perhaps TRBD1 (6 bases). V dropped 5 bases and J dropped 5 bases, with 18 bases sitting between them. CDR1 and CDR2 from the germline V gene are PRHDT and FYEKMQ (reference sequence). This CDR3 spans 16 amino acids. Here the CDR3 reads CASSETGASRTGELFF. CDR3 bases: TGTGCCAGCAGCGAGACAGGAGCATCCCGAACCGGGGAGCTGTTTTTT.

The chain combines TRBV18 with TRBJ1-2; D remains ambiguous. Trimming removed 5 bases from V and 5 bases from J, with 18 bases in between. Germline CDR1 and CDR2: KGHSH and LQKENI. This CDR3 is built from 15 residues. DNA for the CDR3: TGTGCCAGCTCAGAGCAGGTCTCCTCCCCTTATGGCTACACCTTC. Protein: CASSEQVSSPYGYTF.

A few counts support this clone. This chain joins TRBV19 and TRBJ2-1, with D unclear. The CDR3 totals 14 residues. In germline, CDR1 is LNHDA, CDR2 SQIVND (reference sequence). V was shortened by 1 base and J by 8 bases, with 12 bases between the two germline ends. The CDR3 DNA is TGTGCCAGTAGTATAGTATGGCGGTCCCATGAGCAGTTCTTC. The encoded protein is CASSIVWRSHEQFF.

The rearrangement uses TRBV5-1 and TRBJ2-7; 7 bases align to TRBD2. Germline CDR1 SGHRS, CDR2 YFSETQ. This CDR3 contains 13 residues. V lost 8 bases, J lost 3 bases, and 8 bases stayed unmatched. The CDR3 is CASGRGMNYEQYF. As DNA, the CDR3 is TGCGCCAGTGGGAGGGGCATGAACTACGAGCAGTACTTC.

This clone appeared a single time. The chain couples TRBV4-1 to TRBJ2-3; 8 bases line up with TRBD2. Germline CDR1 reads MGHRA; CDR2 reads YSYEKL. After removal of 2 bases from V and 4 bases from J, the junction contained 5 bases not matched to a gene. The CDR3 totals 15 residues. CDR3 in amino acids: CASSQTGGTPDTQYF. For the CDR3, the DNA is TGCGCCAGCAGCCAAACGGGGGGGACGCCAGATACGCAGTATTTT.

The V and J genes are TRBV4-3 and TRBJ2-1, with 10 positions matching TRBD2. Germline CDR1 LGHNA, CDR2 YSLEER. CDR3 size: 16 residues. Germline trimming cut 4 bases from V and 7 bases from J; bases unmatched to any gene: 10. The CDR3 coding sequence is TGCGCCAGCAGCCCAGTGGCTAGCGGGGGCCGTAATGAGCAGTTCTTC. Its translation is CASSPVASGGRNEQFF.